This record concerns one T cell receptor beta chain sequence. What it recognizes is unknown. TCRdb called the 5' RACE reads again in MiXCR, with one record for every CDR3 protein. The table records more than 15,000 distinct CDR3 sequences, 10% of them present only once. The sample belongs to a study of spatial heterogeneity in lung cancer. About the research overall: Samples came from roughly 75 TRACERx patients with untreated early-stage lung cancer. The study, taken as a whole, reports: Expanded tumor TCRs that were ubiquitous appeared in blood more at resection than follow-up.

Germline V gives CDR1 SQVTM, CDR2 ANQGSEA. The CDR3 is 13 amino acids. The V end lost 7 bases, the J end lost 0 bases, and 9 bases lay between the germline ends. Time point reported: blood at routine non-recurrence follow-up after resection. Sequenced here: PBMCs, sampled at follow-up. This sequence originates from a female donor with early-stage non-small cell lung cancer. The chain is built from TRBV29-1 and TRBJ2-2; tentative D call: TRBD1 (6 bases). The DNA of the CDR3 is TGCAGCGCCGGACAGCCGAACACCGGGGAGCTGTTTTTT. Amino acid sequence: CSAGQPNTGELFF.